Listed below are T cell receptor beta chains from one sample, sequenced in a study of early T cells in non-severe SARS-CoV-2 infection. A single record per CDR3 protein comes from TCRdb applying MiXCR to the 5' RACE reads. This repertoire shows roughly 93,000 distinct CDR3 sequences, around 15% found once; its top ten account for 0.58%. The sequenced sample was whole blood. Source of these receptors: an adult who was a healthcare worker with PCR-confirmed SARS-CoV-2 infection or an uninfected control (not recorded which). Each CDR3 is given with its conserved first and last residue. D genes are given only for firm matches. The size entry is marked missing in some rows and otherwise reads once, few, many or a size class.

CDR3 protein	CDR3 DNA	V gene	J gene	clone size	D gene
CASSLPDGPNTEAFF	TGTGCCAGCAGCCTCCCGGACGGCCCGAACACTGAAGCTTTCTTT	TRBV13	TRBJ1-1	NA	NA
CSVEVEGRTEAFF	TGCAGCGTTGAGGTGGAGGGGAGGACTGAAGCTTTCTTT	TRBV29-1	TRBJ1-1	NA	NA
CASSPPDRETQYF	TGTGCCAGCAGCCCCCCCGACCGAGAGACCCAGTACTTC	TRBV5-4	TRBJ2-5	few	NA
CASKRAGDTQYF	TGTGCCAGTAAGAGGGCTGGGGATACGCAGTATTTT	TRBV19	TRBJ2-3	few	NA
CASSPEPGYGYTF	TGTGCCAGCAGCCCCGAACCAGGGTATGGCTACACCTTC	TRBV6-5	TRBJ1-2	few	NA
CASSIGPGQGTNTEAFF	TGTGCCAGCAGCATCGGACCGGGACAGGGAACGAACACTGAAGCTTTCTTT	TRBV5-6	TRBJ1-1	few	TRBD1
CAWSPNAGGYTF	TGTGCCTGGAGTCCCAATGCGGGTGGCTACACCTTC	TRBV30	TRBJ1-2	few	NA
CASSSRGQRSSTDTQYF	TGCGCCAGCAGTTCGCGAGGTCAGAGATCGAGCACAGATACGCAGTATTTT	TRBV5-1	TRBJ2-3	many	NA
CASSGLAGGTGELFF	TGTGCCAGCAGCGGCCTAGCGGGGGGCACCGGGGAGCTGTTTTTT	TRBV2	TRBJ2-2	NA	TRBD2
CASSLSYEVWNIQYF	TGCGCCAGCAGCTTATCATACGAGGTCTGGAACATTCAGTACTTC	TRBV5-1	TRBJ2-4	many	NA
CASSLPTGGDTEAFF	TGTGCCAGCAGTTTACCGACAGGGGGGGACACTGAAGCTTTCTTT	TRBV12-3/TRBV12-4	TRBJ1-1	few	TRBD1
CASSPSGGALDTQYF	TGTGCCAGCAGCCCCAGCGGGGGCGCCTTGGATACGCAGTATTTT	TRBV7-2	TRBJ2-3	many	TRBD2
CASSQGLLQPQHF	TGTGCCAGCAGCCAAGGATTACTTCAGCCCCAGCATTTT	TRBV3-1	TRBJ1-5	many	NA
CASSATGEREETQYF	TGCGCCAGCAGCGCGACAGGGGAAAGGGAGGAGACCCAGTACTTC	TRBV5-1	TRBJ2-5	few	TRBD1
CASSRAAGGRETQYF	TGTGCCAGCAGCAGGGCAGCGGGGGGGCGTGAGACCCAGTACTTC	TRBV5-4	TRBJ2-5	NA	TRBD2
CASSLLSDGNQPQHF	TGCGCCAGCTCCCTGTTATCCGACGGAAATCAGCCCCAGCATTTT	TRBV10-2	TRBJ1-5	many	NA
CASSEAVIRDSAGYTF	TGTGCCAGCAGTGAAGCCGTGATACGGGACAGCGCCGGCTACACCTTC	TRBV2	TRBJ1-2	few	TRBD1
CASSPVPGQGPNYGYTF	TGTGCCAGCAGCCCAGTCCCGGGACAGGGTCCTAACTATGGCTACACCTTC	TRBV7-3	TRBJ1-2	many	TRBD1